These 26 T cell receptor beta chains came from one sample sequenced in a study of cytomegalovirus exposure and HLA in healthy donors (dated by TCRdb to 2015 to 2018). The library came from the immunoSEQ multiplex PCR assay. For the multiplex PCR, a mixture combining 60 forward primers for TCR Vbeta segments and 13 reverse primers for TCR Jbeta segments was used. What TCRdb holds here is the immuneACCESS table cut down to in-frame rearrangements. Part of the clones is not present; checked against another copy, under half of the missing clones reflect an unresolved V gene, and the others are unexplained. The table for this sample lists 80,000 to 95,000 clones; 60% to 80% of them were counted only once. The top ten clones comprise under 8% of the sample. Sequenced input: PBMCs. Source of these receptors: a young woman in good health and CMV-seronegative.

CDR3 amino acids: CATLDRSHGETQYF. CDR3 coding DNA: TGTGCCACCCTGGACAGGTCTCATGGGGAGACCCAGTACTTC. The genes are TRBV19 and TRBJ2-5; 7 bases are a match to TRBD1. Germline V lookup: CDR1 LNHDA, CDR2 SQIVND (reference sequence). This CDR3 is 14 amino acids long. Trimming took 10 bases from V and 5 from J; bases not matched to a gene: 13.

This clone was observed a handful of times. CDR3 region: CATKQGVGYTF. Written as DNA, the CDR3 is TGTGCCACCAAACAGGGGGTCGGCTACACCTTC. The chain combines TRBV25-1 with TRBJ1-2; TRBD1 aligns across 8 bases. Unmatched junction bases numbered 6, after V lost 10 bases and J lost 8 bases. Germline-derived CDR1 and CDR2 are MGHDK and SYGVNS. The CDR3 has 11 residues.

This clone was seen once. The V gene is TRBV7-9, the J gene TRBJ1-1, with 11 nucleotides matching TRBD1. CDR1 is SEHNR, CDR2 FQNEAQ, per germline (reference sequence). This CDR3 spans 16 amino acids. V was pared by 3 bases and J by 6 bases, with 9 bases of the junction left unmatched. Here the CDR3 reads CASSFLPGQGASEAFF. The CDR3 bases are TGTGCCAGCAGCTTTCTCCCCGGACAGGGGGCTTCTGAAGCTTTCTTT.

The chain carries TRBV7-3 and TRBJ2-7, with 11 bases fitting TRBD2. V was clipped by 9 bases and J by 2 bases; unmatched bases: 18. Germline V gives CDR1 SGHTA, CDR2 FQGTGA. This CDR3 is built from 18 residues. This CDR3 reads CASSPSGLAAGVPYEQYF. Written as DNA, the CDR3 is TGTGCCAGTTCACCCTCGGGACTAGCGGCCGGGGTGCCCTACGAGCAGTACTTC.

A few counts support this clone. This chain uses TRBV29-1 with TRBJ2-7; 8 bases agree with TRBD2. The CDR3 runs to 14 residues. J was trimmed by 4 bases and V by 2 bases; bases with no gene match: 7. Germline lookup yields CDR1 SQVTM and CDR2 ANQGSEA. The CDR3 DNA follows: TGCAGCGTTGAAAAAGCTAGCGGGCGTTACGAGCAGTACTTC. Amino acid sequence: CSVEKASGRYEQYF.

This chain connects TRBV7-2 to TRBJ2-5; 16 positions match TRBD2. TRBJ2-7 explains the end of the DNA better; the J call may be wrong. The germline gives CDR1 SGHTA, CDR2 FQGNSA. CDR3 size: 18 residues. CDR3 protein: CASSPFGTSGRVAHEQYF. The CDR3 region has the DNA TGTGCCAGCAGCCCTTTCGGGACTAGCGGGAGGGTAGCCCACGAGCAGTACTTC.

V is TRBV28 and J is TRBJ1-2; D gene uncertain. Germline V gene sequence: CDR1 MDHEN, CDR2 SYDVKM. The CDR3 length is 16 residues. V was cut by 6 bases and J by 2 bases, with 19 bases left in between. This chain's CDR3 is CASRNREGVRNYGYTF. The CDR3 DNA reads TGTGCCAGCAGAAACCGAGAAGGCGTCAGGAACTATGGCTACACCTTC.

J is TRBJ2-5 and V is TRBV6-1, with D perhaps matching TRBD2 (5 bases). The CDR3 consists of 11 residues. Trimming stripped 1 base from V and 10 bases from J, with 7 bases between. Per germline, CDR1 MNHNS and CDR2 SASEGT. The CDR3 protein is CASSEVEGQYF. In DNA, the CDR3 is TGTGCCAGCAGTGAAGTTGAGGGCCAGTACTTC.

The rearrangement uses TRBV6-5 and TRBJ1-1; TRBD1 aligns across 7 bases. The CDR3 consists of 15 residues. Germline V gene data show CDR1 as MNHEY and CDR2 as SVGAGI. V dropped 2 bases and J dropped 3; count of bases not matched to a gene: 6. The CDR3 DNA is TGTGCCAGCAGTTACAGAGGGGGCGCTGACACTGAAGCTTTCTTT. This codes for CASSYRGGADTEAFF.

The chain joins TRBV6-1 to TRBJ1-5; D unclear. CDR3 size: 11 residues. The V end was cut by 5 bases, the J end by 6 bases, with 5 bases between. Germline V gene sequence: CDR1 MNHNS, CDR2 SASEGT. DNA for the CDR3: TGTGCCAGCAGTAGCGGTCAGCCCCAGCATTTT. Protein: CASSSGQPQHF.

Only a few counts were recorded for this clone. The genes are TRBV19 and TRBJ2-2, with 9 bases matching TRBD1. This CDR3 region has 15 residues. J gave up 5 bases and V 5 bases, and 6 bases lay outside the gene matches. Germline CDR1 is LNHDA and CDR2 is SQIVND (reference sequence). The CDR3 reads CASSPSGQGTGELFF. The CDR3 DNA reads TGTGCCAGTAGTCCGTCGGGACAGGGAACCGGGGAGCTGTTTTTT.

The count of this clone is one. The chain employs TRBV6-4 and TRBJ1-2; D unresolved. This CDR3 contains 16 residues. Trimming pared 3 bases from V and 4 bases from J, leaving 18 bases between. Germline V gene lookup returns CDR1 MRHNA and CDR2 SNTAGT. The CDR3 region is CASSEEGITEIYGYTF. The CDR3, as DNA: TGTGCCAGCAGTGAAGAGGGTATTACAGAGATCTATGGCTACACCTTC.

This clone was recorded a few times. The chain is built from TRBV29-1 and TRBJ2-5; 8 bases align to TRBD1. The CDR3 extends over 13 amino acids. Looked up from germline, CDR1 is SQVTM and CDR2 is ANQGSEA. The V and J ends lost 7 bases and 4 bases, in that order; junction bases with no gene match: 8. As DNA, the CDR3 is TGCAGCGCCGAAGGACAGGGCAGAGAGACCCAGTACTTC. It is translated as CSAEGQGRETQYF.

The J gene is TRBJ1-2, the V gene TRBV13, with 8 bases aligning to TRBD1. Germline loops: CDR1 PRHDT, CDR2 FYEKMQ (reference sequence). The CDR3 extends over 15 amino acids. Trimming took 7 bases from V and 2 from J; bases not matched to a gene: 9. In nucleotides, the CDR3 is TGTGCCAGCACCCATCGGGACAGGAGGAACTATGGCTACACCTTC. As protein: CASTHRDRRNYGYTF.

The V and J genes are TRBV29-1 and TRBJ2-3; no clear D gene. The CDR3 runs to 10 residues. V lost 8 bases and J lost 5, with 8 bases in between. Looked up from germline, CDR1 is SQVTM and CDR2 is ANQGSEA. CDR3 region: CSPGRDTQYF. As DNA, the CDR3 is TGCAGCCCTGGCAGAGATACGCAGTATTTT.

The genes are TRBV7-6 and TRBJ2-1; 7 positions agree with TRBD2. CDR1 SGHVS and CDR2 FNYEAQ come from the germline V gene. V gave up 4 bases and J gave up 4 bases; unmatched junction bases: 7. CDR3 length equals 15 residues. CDR3 nucleotide sequence: TGTGCCAGCAGCTCCCGGGGGGATGGTTACAATGAGCAGTTCTTC. The encoded protein is CASSSRGDGYNEQFF.

The chain has TRBV6-4 and TRBJ1-5; TRBD1 might be the D (5 bases). This CDR3 has 17 residues. Germline-derived CDR1 and CDR2 are MRHNA and SNTAGT. Trimming stripped 5 bases from V and 1 base from J, with 18 bases between. The CDR3 reads CASSLIGGGESNQPQHF. The CDR3 DNA sequence: TGTGCCAGCAGTCTAATCGGGGGGGGAGAGAGCAATCAGCCCCAGCATTTT.

The V and J genes are TRBV15 and TRBJ2-1; 9 nucleotides match TRBD1. The germline CDR1 and CDR2 sequences are LNHNV and YYDKDF (reference sequence). The CDR3 sequence is 19 residues long. Losses at the gene ends were 6 bases for V and 0 bases for J; bases not matched to a gene: 15. This chain's CDR3 is CATRGRTGDYSSSYNEQFF. In nucleotides, the CDR3 is TGTGCCACCAGGGGCAGGACAGGGGACTACTCGAGCTCCTACAATGAGCAGTTCTTC.

The J gene is TRBJ2-1, the V gene TRBV6-5; unclear D gene. The CDR3 contains 14 residues. V lost 4 bases, J lost 5 bases, and 12 bases lay in between. The germline CDR1 and CDR2 sequences are MNHEY and SVGAGI. In DNA, the CDR3 is TGTGCCAGCAGTTTGAGGAGCCCTCACAATGAGCAGTTCTTC. This gives the protein CASSLRSPHNEQFF.

This clone was seen a handful of times. Relative to the germline gene, one junction end is altered; a read error may explain this. The V call is TRBV29-1, the J call TRBJ2-5, with D perhaps matching TRBD2 (7 bases). In germline, CDR1 is SQVTM, CDR2 ANQGSEA. This CDR3 is built from 19 residues. This chain's CDR3 is CSVEFAGDLGWRGQGTQYF. The CDR3 DNA reads TGCAGCGTTGAATTCGCCGGGGACCTGGGGTGGCGGGGGCAAGGGACCCAGTACTTC.

The chain is built from TRBV5-1 and TRBJ2-5; D is unresolved. The V gene lost 4 bases and the J gene lost 4 bases, with 5 bases spanning the gap. The CDR3 loop spans 11 amino acids. The germline V gene encodes CDR1 SGHRS and CDR2 YFSETQ. DNA for the CDR3: TGCGCCAGCAGCGAGAGAGAGACCCAGTACTTC. Encoded protein: CASSERETQYF.

This clone came up a few times. One end of the junction varies from germline; a read error may be responsible. V is TRBV28 and J is TRBJ1-4; TRBD1 aligns across 8 bases. Germline V gene lookup returns CDR1 MDHEN and CDR2 SYDVKM. This CDR3 comprises 13 residues. This CDR3 is CASRRDRMKKLFF. The CDR3 bases are TGTGCCAGCCGCCGGGACAGGATGAAAAAGCTGTTTTTT.

J is TRBJ1-1 and V is TRBV5-4, with TRBD1 matching 8 bases. This CDR3 has 15 residues. Germline V gene lookup returns CDR1 SGHNT and CDR2 YYREEE (reference sequence). J gave up 1 base and V 4 bases, and 6 bases lay outside the gene matches. CDR3 residues: CASSAKTGANTEAFF. CDR3 nucleotide sequence: TGTGCCAGCAGCGCAAAGACAGGGGCGAACACTGAAGCTTTCTTT.

The genes are TRBV10-3 and TRBJ2-3; 8 bases align to TRBD2. CDR1 is ENHRY, CDR2 SYGVKD, per germline. The V segment lost 4 bases and the J segment 3 bases; nucleotides outside the gene matches: 3. The CDR3 covers 14 residues. This CDR3 reads CAISVAGKTDTQYF. The CDR3 nucleotides are TGTGCCATCAGTGTAGCGGGAAAGACAGATACGCAGTATTTT.

With regard to this clone: Other DNA sequences from this sample encode an identical CDR3 as well. The chain combines TRBV27 with TRBJ2-1; perhaps TRBD2 as D (6 bases). CDR1 is MNHEY, CDR2 SMNVEV, per germline (reference sequence). The CDR3 sequence is 14 residues long. V lost 4 bases and J 3 bases, leaving 10 bases between the germline ends. The CDR3 region is CASSSGLFYNEQFF. In DNA form, the CDR3 reads TGTGCCAGCAGTTCGGGACTTTTCTACAATGAGCAGTTCTTC.

The chain carries TRBV6-6 and TRBJ2-7; 7 nucleotides align to TRBD2. Germline loops: CDR1 MNHNY, CDR2 SVGAGI (reference sequence). The J segment lost 1 base and the V segment lost 6 bases, leaving 9 bases of the junction unmatched. This CDR3 is 15 amino acids long. CDR3 sequence reads: CASSQGWGGSYEQYF. CDR3 DNA: TGTGCCAGCAGCCAGGGTTGGGGGGGGTCCTACGAGCAGTACTTC.